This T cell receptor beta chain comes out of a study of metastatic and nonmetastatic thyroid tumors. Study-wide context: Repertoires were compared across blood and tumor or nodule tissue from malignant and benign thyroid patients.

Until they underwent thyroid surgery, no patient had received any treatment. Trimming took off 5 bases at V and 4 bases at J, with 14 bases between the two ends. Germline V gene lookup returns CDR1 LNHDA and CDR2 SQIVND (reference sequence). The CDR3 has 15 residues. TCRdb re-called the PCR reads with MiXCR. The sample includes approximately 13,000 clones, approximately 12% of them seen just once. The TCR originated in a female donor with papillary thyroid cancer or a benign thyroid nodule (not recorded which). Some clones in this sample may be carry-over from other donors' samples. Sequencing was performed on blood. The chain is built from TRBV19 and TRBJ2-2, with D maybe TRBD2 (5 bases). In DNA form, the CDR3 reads TGTGCCAGTAGTTCATGGACTGTGGGCACCGGGGAGCTGTTTTTT. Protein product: CASSSWTVGTGELFF. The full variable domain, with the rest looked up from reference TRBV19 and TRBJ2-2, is DGGITQSPKYLFRKEGQNVTLSCEQNLNHDAMYWYRQDPGQGLRLIYYSQIVNDFQKGDIAEGYSVSREKKESFPLTVTSAQKNPTAFYLCASSSWTVGTGELFFGEGSRLTVL.